This T cell receptor (beta chain) was recovered during a study of early T cells in non-severe SARS-CoV-2 infection. The sample holds a few counts of this clonotype. Using its own MiXCR run on the 5' RACE reads, TCRdb lists one record per CDR3 protein. The sample gives about 77,000 distinct CDR3 sequences, over 9% of which show up once; 4.8% is in the top ten. Input material: whole blood. This clonotype was obtained from an adult who was a healthcare worker with PCR-confirmed SARS-CoV-2 infection or an uninfected control (not recorded which).

The CDR3 DNA reads as TGTGCCAGCAGTCCCGACAGGGTTAACACCGGGGAGCTGTTTTTT. Protein: CASSPDRVNTGELFF. This chain links TRBV12-3 or TRBV12-4 with TRBJ2-2, with 7 nucleotides matching TRBD1. With 5 bases clipped from V and 2 bases from J, the junction kept 5 bases outside the gene matches. The CDR3 extends over 15 amino acids.